This T cell receptor beta chain was recorded in a study of blood T cell repertoires in COVID-19. A Seattle source enrolled patients during active infection and followed them longitudinally. TCRdb keeps only in-frame clones here, not all; method: immunoSEQ multiplex PCR. The sample contains some 160,000 clones, more than 85% of which appear only once. V was pared by 1 base and J by 5 bases, with 6 bases of the junction left unmatched. CDR3 size: 16 residues. Per germline, CDR1 SGHTA and CDR2 FQGTGA. This rearrangement joins TRBV7-3 to TRBJ2-5, with 11 nucleotides matching TRBD2. This receptor was identified in a woman of 80 years or more with COVID-19, enrolled during active disease. Sequenced: peripheral blood. The CDR3 is CASSLIGLAGFETQYF. DNA for the CDR3: TGTGCCAGCAGCTTAATCGGACTAGCGGGCTTTGAGACCCAGTACTTC. Full variable domain (outside the CDR3, taken from reference TRBV7-3 and TRBJ2-5): GAGVSQTPSNKVTEKGKYVELRCDPISGHTALYWYRQSLGQGPEFLIYFQGTGAADDSGLPNDRFFAVRPEGSVSTLKIQRTERGDSAVYLCASSLIGLAGFETQYFGPGTRLLVL.